This T cell receptor (beta chain) came from a study of blood T cell repertoires in COVID-19. Study-wide background: COVID-19 samples from acute and convalescent phases originated in the United States, Italy and Spain.

Study members were between 18 and 89 years old and lived in around 24 US regions. CDR1 and CDR2 from the germline V gene are MNHEY and SMNVEV (reference sequence). Trimming took 5 bases from V and 5 from J, leaving 15 bases between them. This CDR3 contains 14 residues. Some clones are missing from TCRdb's copy, which holds only in-frame ones; the method was immunoSEQ multiplex PCR. The sample holds a few hundred thousand clones, around 90% seen once. The rearrangement links TRBV27 to TRBJ1-1; D uncertain. The specimen sequenced was PBMCs or T cells enriched from blood (not recorded which). The receptor's source is a woman in her 30s who had recovered from COVID-19. This CDR3 reads CASSRNGPGTEAFF. DNA for the CDR3: TGTGCCAGCAGTAGAAACGGGCCGGGGACTGAAGCTTTCTTT.